The next 19 T cell receptor beta chains were all read from a single sample in a study of technical replicates of blood from several donors. The table came from immunoSEQ multiplex PCR; TCRdb's copy has only in-frame clones and leaves some out. Among some 96,000 clones, approximately 94% were seen once, and the ten largest hold approximately 0.22%. Source material: T cells isolated from PBMCs. The receptor source for this set is a human donor in good health.

This chain joins TRBV29-1 and TRBJ2-1; tentatively, D is TRBD2 (6 bases). Germline CDR1 SQVTM, CDR2 ANQGSEA. This CDR3 is 14 amino acids long. V gave up 6 bases and J gave up 0 bases, with 12 bases separating them. CDR3 loop: CSVFGGSSYNEQFF. The CDR3 DNA sequence: TGCAGCGTCTTCGGGGGAAGCTCCTACAATGAGCAGTTCTTC.

The chain has TRBV11-2 and TRBJ2-7, with TRBD1 as a possible D gene (5 bases). From germline, CDR1 is SGHAT and CDR2 FQNNGV. CDR3 length: 14 residues. V lost 5 bases, J lost 0 bases, and 11 bases lay in between. The CDR3 DNA is TGTGCCAGCAGCGGAGAAGGGGTCTCCTACGAGCAGTACTTC. This codes for CASSGEGVSYEQYF. The whole variable domain, filled in from reference TRBV11-2 and TRBJ2-7, reads EAGVAQSPRYKIIEKRQSVAFWCNPISGHATLYWYQQILGQGPKLLIQFQNNGVVDDSQLPKDRFSAERLKGVDSTLKIQPAKLEDSAVYLCASSGEGVSYEQYFGPGTRLTVT.

The J gene is TRBJ2-1, the V gene TRBV2; TRBD2 might be the D (6 bases). CDR1 is SNHLY and CDR2 is FYNNEI in the germline V gene. The CDR3 spans 14 residues. Trimming cost V 0 bases and J 7 bases, with 10 bases left between them. In DNA, the CDR3 is TGTGCCAGCAGTGAAGCGCGGGGTTTAAATGAGCAGTTCTTC. Encoded protein: CASSEARGLNEQFF.

The rearrangement links TRBV5-1 to TRBJ1-5; the D gene is possibly TRBD1 (6 bases). The CDR3 has 15 residues. V lost 0 bases, J lost 5 bases, and 12 bases lay in between. Germline V gives CDR1 SGHRS, CDR2 YFSETQ. CDR3 coding DNA: TGCGCCAGCAGCTTGGTGGGGGGGGCAGATCAGCCCCAGCATTTT. Translation: CASSLVGGADQPQHF.

This clone was observed a handful of times. The CDR3 region has the DNA TGTGCCACCAGTAAGACAGGAGGTTTGAACACTGAAGCTTTCTTT. Translating gives CATSKTGGLNTEAFF. The chain combines TRBV15 with TRBJ1-1; possibly TRBD1 for D (6 bases). Trimming shortened V by 6 bases and J by 0 bases, and 14 bases separated the two germline ends. The CDR3 consists of 15 residues. The germline V gene encodes CDR1 LNHNV and CDR2 YYDKDF (reference sequence).

The V call is TRBV6-4, the J call TRBJ2-1, with TRBD1 matching 12 bases. CDR3 size: 17 residues. V was pared by 7 bases and J by 5 bases, with 12 bases of the junction left unmatched. From germline, CDR1 is MRHNA and CDR2 SNTAGT. CDR3 in amino acids: CASTRTRGQGANNEQFF. In DNA form, the CDR3 reads TGTGCCAGCACAAGAACCAGGGGACAGGGGGCTAACAATGAGCAGTTCTTC.

V and J are TRBV9 and TRBJ2-3, with 8 nucleotides matching TRBD2. CDR1 and CDR2 from the germline V gene are SGDLS and YYNGEE. The CDR3 runs 16 residues. V dropped 0 bases and J dropped 0; count of bases not matched to a gene: 3. The CDR3 loop is CASSVAAGVSTDTQYF. CDR3 DNA sequence: TGTGCCAGCAGCGTAGCAGCGGGGGTAAGCACAGATACGCAGTATTTT.

The chain couples TRBV29-1 to TRBJ2-3; possible D gene TRBD1, 5 bases. The V and J ends lost 1 base and 5 bases respectively, with 13 bases between them. This CDR3 has 14 amino acids. Germline-derived CDR1 and CDR2 are SQVTM and ANQGSEA. This CDR3 is CSVEAEMGRDTQYF. The DNA for the CDR3 is TGCAGCGTTGAAGCTGAAATGGGGCGAGATACGCAGTATTTT.

This clone has a single count. This chain links TRBV9 with TRBJ2-7, with 9 positions matching TRBD1. Germline loops: CDR1 SGDLS, CDR2 YYNGEE. The CDR3 runs to 15 residues. Germline trimming cut 4 bases from V and 3 bases from J; bases unmatched to any gene: 8. In DNA, the CDR3 is TGTGCCAGCAGCCCGACAGGACAGGGGTTCTACGAGCAGTACTTC. It yields the protein CASSPTGQGFYEQYF.

V gene TRBV18 combines with J gene TRBJ1-5; maybe TRBD1 (6 bases). CDR1 and CDR2 (germline): KGHSH, LQKENI. The V end was cut by 1 base, the J end by 9 bases, with 22 bases between. The CDR3 has 17 residues. Here the CDR3 reads CASSPRQQGSRPWPQHF. CDR3 DNA: TGTGCCAGCTCACCACGCCAACAGGGATCCCGCCCATGGCCCCAGCATTTT. Looking up the rest from reference TRBV18 and TRBJ1-5 gives the full variable domain: NAGVMQNPRHLVRRRGQEARLRCSPMKGHSHVYWYRQLPEEGLKFMVYLQKENIIDESGMPKERFSAEFPKEGPSILRIQQVVRGDSAAYFCASSPRQQGSRPWPQHFGDGTRLSIL.

The J gene is TRBJ2-7, the V gene TRBV7-9, with TRBD2 as a possible D gene (5 bases). There are 12 residues in the CDR3. CDR1 SEHNR and CDR2 FQNEAQ come from the germline V gene (reference sequence). The V end lost 5 bases, the J end lost 9 bases, and 14 bases lay between the germline ends. The CDR3 region has the DNA TGTGCCAGCAGCCGGGATTCAACGGGGCAGTACTTC. Amino acid sequence: CASSRDSTGQYF.

This rearrangement joins TRBV18 to TRBJ1-1; unclear D gene. Per the germline V gene, CDR1 is KGHSH and CDR2 is LQKENI. There are 13 residues in the CDR3. Trimming pared 2 bases from V and 1 base from J, leaving 5 bases between. This chain's CDR3 is CASSPSGNTEAFF. The CDR3, as DNA: TGTGCCAGCTCACCATCAGGGAACACTGAAGCTTTCTTT.

The chain carries TRBV6-6 and TRBJ2-3; D call uncertain. Germline CDR1 and CDR2: MNHNY and SVGAGI (reference sequence). The V end was cut by 4 bases, the J end by 0 bases, with 8 bases between. The CDR3 is made up of 14 amino acids. The CDR3 sequence is CASSSLSSTDTQYF. The DNA for the CDR3 is TGTGCCAGCAGTTCCCTCTCTAGCACAGATACGCAGTATTTT.

The chain links TRBV7-9 to TRBJ1-2; 10 bases fit TRBD1. V lost 6 bases to trimming and J lost 4 bases; unmatched junction nucleotides: 8. CDR3 length equals 15 residues. The germline gives CDR1 SEHNR, CDR2 FQNEAQ (reference sequence). CDR3 in amino acids: CASSPRQGATYGYTF. The CDR3 DNA reads TGTGCCAGCAGTCCTCGACAGGGGGCTACCTATGGCTACACCTTC.

The rearrangement joins TRBV9 to TRBJ2-5, with D uncertain. This CDR3 has 14 amino acids. The germline gives CDR1 SGDLS, CDR2 YYNGEE. Deletions cut 0 bases from V and 5 bases from J, with 11 bases between. CDR3 residues: CASSVASLPETQYF. DNA for the CDR3: TGTGCCAGCAGCGTAGCTTCCCTCCCCGAGACCCAGTACTTC.

This chain joins TRBV13 and TRBJ1-6, with a weak D call TRBD1 (5 bases). With 4 bases removed from V and 5 bases from J, the gap between germline ends came to 9 bases. This CDR3 is 14 amino acids long. Germline lookup yields CDR1 PRHDT and CDR2 FYEKMQ (reference sequence). The CDR3 here is CASSYQGNNSPLHF. The DNA for the CDR3 is TGTGCCAGCAGCTACCAGGGTAATAATTCACCCCTCCACTTT.

The chain uses TRBV5-1 and TRBJ1-5; D ambiguous. This CDR3 contains 14 residues. V shed 0 bases and J shed 6 bases, with 10 bases lying between them. Germline CDR1 is SGHRS and CDR2 is YFSETQ. CDR3 loop: CASSLGGFGQPQHF. DNA of the CDR3: TGCGCCAGCAGCTTGGGAGGGTTTGGTCAGCCCCAGCATTTT.

The table lists this clone with a few counts. The chain carries TRBV10-1 and TRBJ1-5; a weak D match, TRBD1 (6 bases). The length of the CDR3 is 13 residues. Germline lookup yields CDR1 WNHNN and CDR2 SYGVQD (reference sequence). Trimming removed 8 bases at V and 6 bases at J, with 14 bases between. The CDR3 reads CASPGQKSQPQHF. The CDR3, as DNA: TGCGCCAGCCCTGGACAGAAAAGTCAGCCCCAGCATTTT.

This clone was found once. The gene calls are TRBV5-6 and TRBJ2-7, with TRBD2 matching 9 bases. Per the germline V gene, CDR1 is SGHDT and CDR2 is YYEEEE. J was trimmed by 5 bases and V by 0 bases; bases with no gene match: 3. The CDR3 runs to 14 residues. CDR3 bases: TGTGCCAGCAGCTTGGGCGGGGGGGCCCACGAGCAGTACTTC. Translation gives CASSLGGGAHEQYF. Full variable domain (outside the CDR3, taken from reference TRBV5-6 and TRBJ2-7): DAGVTQSPTHLIKTRGQQVTLRCSPKSGHDTVSWYQQALGQGPQFIFQYYEEEERQRGNFPDRFSGHQFPNYSSELNVNALLLGDSALYLCASSLGGGAHEQYFGPGTRLTVT.